The following is a T cell receptor (beta chain) sequence with its context. The antigen is unknown. The data derive from a study of beta chain features in type 1 diabetes. Overall study context: Cell yields, age and gender were similar between patients and healthy donors. Study results and caveats: Insertions were fewer and deletions more numerous at VDJ junctions in type 1 diabetes patients.

Germline V gene data show CDR1 as MNHNS and CDR2 as SASEGT. This CDR3 spans 14 amino acids. V was trimmed by 8 bases and J by 0 bases, leaving 11 bases between them. A single heparinised draw of roughly 120 mL on average was taken per donor. Cell sorting via CD45RO/CCR7/CD25/CD127/CD95/CD27 was performed to obtain CD4+ naive, central memory, regulatory and stem cell-like memory cells. As every portion of the isolated RNA was reverse transcribed, the sequencing read expressed TCRB transcripts. Libraries were prepared by immunoSEQ multiplex PCR; TCRdb keeps only in-frame clonotypes and omits some of them. The data contain around 150,000 clones, 6.9% of them singletons.

This sequence joins TRBV6-1 and TRBJ1-5; TRBD1 might be the D (5 bases). The sample taken for sequencing was central memory CD4+ T cells from blood. The TCR originated in a woman in her 30s in good health. The CDR3 DNA reads TGTGCCAGCGTCGGGGGGATTAGCAATCAGCCCCAGCATTTT. Residues: CASVGGISNQPQHF.